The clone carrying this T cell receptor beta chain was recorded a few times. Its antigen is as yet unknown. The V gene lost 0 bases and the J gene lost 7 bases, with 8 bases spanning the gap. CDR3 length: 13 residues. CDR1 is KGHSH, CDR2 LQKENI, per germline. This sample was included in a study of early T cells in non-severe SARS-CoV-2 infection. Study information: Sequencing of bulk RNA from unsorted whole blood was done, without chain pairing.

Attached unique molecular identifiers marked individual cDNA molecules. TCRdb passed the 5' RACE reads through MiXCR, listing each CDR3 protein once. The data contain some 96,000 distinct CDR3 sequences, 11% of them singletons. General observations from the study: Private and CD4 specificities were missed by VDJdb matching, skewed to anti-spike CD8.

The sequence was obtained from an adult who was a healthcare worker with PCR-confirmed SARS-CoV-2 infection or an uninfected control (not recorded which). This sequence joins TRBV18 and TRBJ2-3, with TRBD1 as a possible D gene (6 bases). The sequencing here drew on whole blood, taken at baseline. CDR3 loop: CASSPPQGNTQYF. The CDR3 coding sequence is TGTGCCAGCTCACCACCGCAGGGGAATACGCAGTATTTT.